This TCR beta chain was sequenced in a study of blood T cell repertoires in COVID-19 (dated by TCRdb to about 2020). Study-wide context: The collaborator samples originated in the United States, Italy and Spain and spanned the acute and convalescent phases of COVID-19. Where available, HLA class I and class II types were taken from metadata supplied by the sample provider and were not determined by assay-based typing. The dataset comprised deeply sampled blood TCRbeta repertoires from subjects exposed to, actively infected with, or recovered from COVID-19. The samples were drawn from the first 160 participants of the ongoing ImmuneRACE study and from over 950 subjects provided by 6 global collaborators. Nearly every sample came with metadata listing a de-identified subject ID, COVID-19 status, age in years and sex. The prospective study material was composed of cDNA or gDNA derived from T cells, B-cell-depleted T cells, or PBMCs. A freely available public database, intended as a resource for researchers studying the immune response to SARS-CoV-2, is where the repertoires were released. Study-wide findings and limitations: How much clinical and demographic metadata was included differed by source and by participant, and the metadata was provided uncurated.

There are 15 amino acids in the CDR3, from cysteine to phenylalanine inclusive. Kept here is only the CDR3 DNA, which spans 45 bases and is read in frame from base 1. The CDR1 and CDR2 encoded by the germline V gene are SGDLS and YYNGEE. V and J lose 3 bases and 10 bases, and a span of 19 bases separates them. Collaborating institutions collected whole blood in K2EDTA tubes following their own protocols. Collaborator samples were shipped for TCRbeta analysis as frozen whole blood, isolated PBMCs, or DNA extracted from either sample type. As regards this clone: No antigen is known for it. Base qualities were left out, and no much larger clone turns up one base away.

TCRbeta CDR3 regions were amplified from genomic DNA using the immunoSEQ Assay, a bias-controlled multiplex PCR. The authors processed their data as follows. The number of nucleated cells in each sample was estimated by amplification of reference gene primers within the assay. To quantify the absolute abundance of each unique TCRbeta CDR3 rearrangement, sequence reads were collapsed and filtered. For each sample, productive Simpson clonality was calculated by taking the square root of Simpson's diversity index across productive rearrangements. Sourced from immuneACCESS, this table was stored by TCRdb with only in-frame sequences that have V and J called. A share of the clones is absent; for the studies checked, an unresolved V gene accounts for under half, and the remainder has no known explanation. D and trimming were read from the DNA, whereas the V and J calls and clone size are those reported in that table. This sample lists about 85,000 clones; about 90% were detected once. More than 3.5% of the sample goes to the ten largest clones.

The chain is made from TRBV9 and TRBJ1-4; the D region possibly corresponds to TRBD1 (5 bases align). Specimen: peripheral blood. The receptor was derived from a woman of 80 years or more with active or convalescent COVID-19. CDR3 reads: CASSAKGWRWVKLFF. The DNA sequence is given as TGTGCCAGCAGCGCAAAGGGGTGGCGGTGGGTAAAACTGTTTTTT.